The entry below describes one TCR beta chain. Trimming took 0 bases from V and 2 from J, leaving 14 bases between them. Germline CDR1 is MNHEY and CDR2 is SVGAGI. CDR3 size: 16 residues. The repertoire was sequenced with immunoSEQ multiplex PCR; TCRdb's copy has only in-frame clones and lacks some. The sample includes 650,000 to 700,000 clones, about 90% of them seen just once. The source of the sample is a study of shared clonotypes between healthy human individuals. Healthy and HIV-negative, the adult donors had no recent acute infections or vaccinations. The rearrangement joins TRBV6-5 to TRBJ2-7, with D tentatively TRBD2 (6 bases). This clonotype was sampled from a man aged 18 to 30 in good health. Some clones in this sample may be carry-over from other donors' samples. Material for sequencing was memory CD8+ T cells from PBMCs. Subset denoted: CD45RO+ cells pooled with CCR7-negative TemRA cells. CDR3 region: CASSYSTGVKAYEQYF. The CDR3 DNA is TGTGCCAGCAGTTACTCGACGGGGGTGAAGGCCTACGAGCAGTACTTC.